A selection of T cell receptor beta chains follows, all from one sample in a study of cytomegalovirus exposure and HLA in healthy donors. Measured with immunoSEQ multiplex PCR; TCRdb has only the in-frame clones, and not every one. The table shows tens of thousands of clones, with approximately 96% occurring only once. The sequenced sample consisted of PBMCs. The source of these receptors is a woman in her late teens or twenties in good health and CMV-seropositive. The CDR3 runs from the conserved cysteine through the conserved F or W. A D gene is named only where the DNA matches it firmly. Size is omitted from some rows. Given values are once, few, many or a class for expanded clones.

d_call	j_call	v_call	cdr3_length	clone_size	cdr3_aa	cdr3_nt
.	TRBJ2-1	TRBV7-3	16	.	CASSPKAGSSYNEQFF	TGTGCCAGCAGCCCTAAAGCGGGTTCCTCCTACAATGAGCAGTTCTTC
TRBD2	TRBJ2-7	TRBV2	14	.	CASNPLAGVYEQYF	TGTGCCAGCAACCCACTAGCGGGCGTCTACGAGCAGTACTTC
TRBD1	TRBJ2-7	TRBV11-2	15	once	CASSRPGQGDYEQYF	TGTGCCAGCAGCCGACCGGGACAGGGTGATTACGAGCAGTACTTC
.	TRBJ2-7	TRBV18	16	.	CASSPLGGPSPYEQYF	TGTGCCAGCTCACCACTGGGAGGTCCTTCCCCCTACGAGCAGTACTTC
TRBD2	TRBJ2-5	TRBV4-2	16	.	CASSQQTSGRGETQYF	TGTGCCAGCAGCCAACAGACAAGCGGGAGGGGAGAGACCCAGTACTTC
TRBD1	TRBJ1-1	TRBV5-8	17	.	CASSPGTGAAMNTEAFF	TGTGCCAGCAGCCCTGGGACAGGGGCCGCGATGAACACTGAAGCTTTCTTT
.	TRBJ2-7	TRBV19	17	.	CASSIPSGRGNPYEQYF	TGTGCCAGTAGTATTCCGTCGGGCAGGGGAAATCCTTACGAGCAGTACTTC
TRBD1	TRBJ1-1	TRBV11-2	14	.	CASRATGMNTEAFF	TGTGCCAGCAGAGCGACAGGGATGAACACTGAAGCTTTCTTT
.	TRBJ2-7	TRBV5-4	14	.	CASSPEGDSYEQYF	TGTGCCAGCAGCCCGGAGGGGGACAGCTACGAGCAGTACTTC
.	TRBJ2-1	TRBV7-6	15	.	CASSLIAASYNEQFF	TGTGCCAGCAGCTTAATAGCTGCGTCCTACAATGAGCAGTTCTTC
TRBD1	TRBJ1-1	TRBV19	15	.	CASSTVTGGATEAFF	TGTGCCAGTAGTACTGTCACAGGGGGGGCCACTGAAGCTTTCTTT
TRBD2	TRBJ2-1	TRBV10-3	14	.	CATKGLAGWNEQFF	TGTGCCACCAAGGGACTAGCGGGATGGAATGAGCAGTTCTTC
TRBD2	TRBJ2-3	TRBV28	16	.	CASSWTPGLAPDTQYF	TGTGCCAGCAGTTGGACCCCCGGACTAGCCCCAGATACGCAGTATTTT
.	TRBJ1-4	TRBV2	15	.	CASSGLQGDNEKLFF	TGTGCCAGCAGTGGGTTACAGGGAGATAATGAAAAACTGTTTTTT
.	TRBJ1-1	TRBV28	13	.	CASSSGSYTEAFF	TGTGCCAGCAGCTCCGGGTCTTACACTGAAGCTTTCTTT
.	TRBJ1-2	TRBV30	14	.	CAWSVGQGQYGYTF	TGTGCCTGGAGTGTTGGGCAGGGCCAATATGGCTACACCTTC
TRBD2	TRBJ2-1	TRBV19	14	.	CASSYLAGLSEQFF	TGTGCCAGTAGTTACCTAGCGGGATTGTCTGAGCAGTTCTTC
.	TRBJ1-1	TRBV27	12	.	CASSASGARTFF	TGTGCCAGCAGTGCCTCCGGCGCGAGGACTTTCTTT
.	TRBJ1-1	TRBV6-5	15	.	CASSYAEGVRTEAFF	TGTGCCAGCAGTTACGCTGAGGGCGTCCGCACTGAAGCTTTCTTT
TRBD1	TRBJ2-7	TRBV9	16	.	CASSPRGAGTGAEQYF	TGTGCCAGCAGCCCACGAGGGGCCGGGACAGGGGCAGAGCAGTACTTC
TRBD1	TRBJ1-2	TRBV9	14	.	CASSEGGASYGYTF	TGTGCCAGCAGCGAAGGGGGCGCGAGCTATGGCTACACCTTC
TRBD1	TRBJ1-2	TRBV6-1	15	.	CASSEAPDRVYGYTF	TGTGCCAGCAGTGAAGCTCCCGACAGGGTCTATGGCTACACCTTC
.	TRBJ2-7	TRBV27	13	once	CASSLRGSSEQYF	TGTGCCAGCAGTTTACGGGGGTCTAGCGAGCAGTACTTC
TRBD1	TRBJ2-3	TRBV11-2	16	.	CASSRGDRGWADTQYF	TGTGCCAGCAGCCGTGGGGACAGGGGTTGGGCAGATACGCAGTATTTT
TRBD2	TRBJ2-7	TRBV9	13	.	CASSPGLEYEQYF	TGTGCCAGCAGCCCTGGACTAGAGTACGAGCAGTACTTC
.	TRBJ2-7	TRBV27	15	.	CASSLYDGMPYEQYF	TGTGCCAGCAGTTTATACGACGGGATGCCCTACGAGCAGTACTTC
.	TRBJ2-3	TRBV5-1	17	.	CASSLTFEVPVTDTQYF	TGCGCCAGCAGCTTGACCTTTGAGGTACCTGTCACAGATACGCAGTATTTT